This note documents a single T cell receptor (beta chain) sequence. The target antigen is unknown. A multiplex PCR was run with 60 Vbeta primers and 13 Jbeta primers. Assay: immunoSEQ multiplex PCR; the TCRdb copy retains only in-frame clones and omits some. Of under 150,000 clones listed, about 85% are singletons. The data were obtained in a study of cytomegalovirus exposure and HLA in healthy donors. Study-level information: Out of roughly 170 million T cells, an earlier analysis found about 120 million unique TCR beta sequences in total. An early release of data contained about 85 million unique TCRs, which came from HLA-typed donors. Notes on the study in general: Within an earlier analysis, most TCR beta V segments proved productive either about 90% or about 30% of the time.

Trimming took 5 bases from V and 4 from J; bases not matched to a gene: 7. CDR3 length equals 14 residues. CDR1 and CDR2 from the germline V gene are SGHTA and FQGTGA. The chain carries TRBV7-3 and TRBJ1-2; the match to TRBD1 covers 7 bases. Input material: PBMCs. This receptor was identified in a boy younger than 18 in good health and CMV-seronegative. The CDR3 is CASSEQGQTYGYTF. In DNA form, the CDR3 reads TGTGCCAGCAGCGAACAGGGGCAGACCTATGGCTACACCTTC.